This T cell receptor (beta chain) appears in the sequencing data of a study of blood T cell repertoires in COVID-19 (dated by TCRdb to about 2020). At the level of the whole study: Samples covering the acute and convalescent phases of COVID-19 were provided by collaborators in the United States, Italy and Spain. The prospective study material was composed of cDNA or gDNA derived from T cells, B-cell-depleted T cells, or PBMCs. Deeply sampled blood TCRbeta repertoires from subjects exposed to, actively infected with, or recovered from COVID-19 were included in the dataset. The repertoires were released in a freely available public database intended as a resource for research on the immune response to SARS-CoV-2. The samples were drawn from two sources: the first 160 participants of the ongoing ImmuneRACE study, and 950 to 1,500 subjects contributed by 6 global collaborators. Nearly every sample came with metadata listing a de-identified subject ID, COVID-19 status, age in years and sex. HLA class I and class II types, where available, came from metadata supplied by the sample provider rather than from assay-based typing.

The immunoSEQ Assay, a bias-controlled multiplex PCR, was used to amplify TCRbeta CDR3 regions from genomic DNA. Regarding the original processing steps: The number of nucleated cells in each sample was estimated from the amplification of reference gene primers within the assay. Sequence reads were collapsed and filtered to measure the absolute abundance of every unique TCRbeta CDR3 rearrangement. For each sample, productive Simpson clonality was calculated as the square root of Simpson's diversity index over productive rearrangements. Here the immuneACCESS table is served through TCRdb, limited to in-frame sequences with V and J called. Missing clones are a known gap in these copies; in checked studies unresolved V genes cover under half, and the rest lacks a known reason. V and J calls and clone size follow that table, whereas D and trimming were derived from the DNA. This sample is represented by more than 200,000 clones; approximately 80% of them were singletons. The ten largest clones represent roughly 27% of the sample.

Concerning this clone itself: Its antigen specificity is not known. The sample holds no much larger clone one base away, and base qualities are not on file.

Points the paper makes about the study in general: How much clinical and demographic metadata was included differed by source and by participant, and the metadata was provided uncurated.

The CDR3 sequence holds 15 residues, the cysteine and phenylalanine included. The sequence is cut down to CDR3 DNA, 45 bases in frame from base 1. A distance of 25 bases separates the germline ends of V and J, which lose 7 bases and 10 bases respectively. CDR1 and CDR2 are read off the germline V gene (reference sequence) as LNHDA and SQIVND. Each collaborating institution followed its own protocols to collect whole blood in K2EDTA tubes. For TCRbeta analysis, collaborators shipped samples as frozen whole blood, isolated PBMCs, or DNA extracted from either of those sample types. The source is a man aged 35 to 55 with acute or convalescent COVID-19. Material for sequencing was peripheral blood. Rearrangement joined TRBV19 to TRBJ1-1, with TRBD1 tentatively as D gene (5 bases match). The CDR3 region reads CASIAGGTLIDGAFF. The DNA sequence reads TGTGCCAGTATCGCGGGGGGTACACTGATAGATGGAGCTTTCTTT.